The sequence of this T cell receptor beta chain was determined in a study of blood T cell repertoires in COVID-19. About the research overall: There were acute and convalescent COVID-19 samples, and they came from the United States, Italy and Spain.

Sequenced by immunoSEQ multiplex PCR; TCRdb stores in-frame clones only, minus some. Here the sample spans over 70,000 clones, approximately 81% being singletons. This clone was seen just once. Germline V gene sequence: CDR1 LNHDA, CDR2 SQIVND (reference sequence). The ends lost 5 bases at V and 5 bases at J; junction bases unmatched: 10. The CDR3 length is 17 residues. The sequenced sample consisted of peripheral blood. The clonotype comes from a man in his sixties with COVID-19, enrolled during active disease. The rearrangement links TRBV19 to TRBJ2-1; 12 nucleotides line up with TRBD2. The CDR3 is CASSPRALAGGDNEQFF. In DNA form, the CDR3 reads TGTGCCAGTAGTCCCCGGGCTCTAGCGGGAGGGGACAATGAGCAGTTCTTC.